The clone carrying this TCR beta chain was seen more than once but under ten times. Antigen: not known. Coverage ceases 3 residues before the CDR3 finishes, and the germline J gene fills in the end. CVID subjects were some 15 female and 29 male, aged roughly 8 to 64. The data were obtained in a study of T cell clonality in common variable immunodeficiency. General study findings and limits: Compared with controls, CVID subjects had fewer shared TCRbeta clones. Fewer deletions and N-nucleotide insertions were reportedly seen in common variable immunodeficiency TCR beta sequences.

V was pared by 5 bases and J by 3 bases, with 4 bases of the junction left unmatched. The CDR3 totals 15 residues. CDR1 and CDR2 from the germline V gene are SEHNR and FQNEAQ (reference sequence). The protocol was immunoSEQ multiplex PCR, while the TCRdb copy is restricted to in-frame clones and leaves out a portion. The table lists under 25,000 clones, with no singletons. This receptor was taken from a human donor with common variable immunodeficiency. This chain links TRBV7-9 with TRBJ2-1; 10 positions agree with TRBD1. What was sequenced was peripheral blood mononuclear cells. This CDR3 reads CASSLRTGGYNEQFF. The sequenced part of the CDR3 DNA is TGTGCCAGCAGCCTCCGGACAGGGGGCTACAATGAG.